The rows below give T cell receptor beta chains drawn from one sample of a study of breast tumors, draining lymph nodes, adjacent tissues. TCRdb redid the calling of the multiplex PCR reads with MiXCR, one entry per CDR3 protein. This sample has 70,000 to 95,000 distinct CDR3 sequences, with roughly a fifth found just once. Source material: axillary lymph node tissue. All receptors derive from a female donor with breast cancer. Some clones in this sample may be carry-over from other donors' samples. Each CDR3 is given with its conserved first and last residue. A D gene is named only where the DNA matches it firmly. Size is stated for part of the rows, as once, few or many counts, or as a class when the clone is expanded.

abundance: many; v_gene: TRBV11-1; d_gene: TRBD2; j_gene: TRBJ2-1; CDR3aa: CASSPPGLARGEQFF; CDR3nt: TGTGCCAGCAGCCCTCCGGGACTAGCGAGAGGTGAGCAGTTCTTC
abundance: many; v_gene: TRBV20-1; d_gene: NA; j_gene: TRBJ1-4; CDR3aa: CSAPKAAQGDEKLFF; CDR3nt: TGCAGTGCTCCAAAGGCGGCCCAGGGCGATGAAAAACTGTTTTTT
abundance: many; v_gene: TRBV9; d_gene: NA; j_gene: TRBJ2-5; CDR3aa: CASSVGPGETQYF; CDR3nt: TGTGCCAGCAGCGTAGGGCCGGGGGAGACCCAGTACTTC
abundance: many; v_gene: TRBV5-1; d_gene: NA; j_gene: TRBJ2-2; CDR3aa: CASSSGIAVTGELFF; CDR3nt: TGCGCCAGCAGCTCCGGGATAGCAGTCACCGGGGAGCTGTTTTTT
abundance: NA; v_gene: TRBV30; d_gene: TRBD1; j_gene: TRBJ1-6; CDR3aa: CAWNRDSSYNSPLHF; CDR3nt: TGTGCCTGGAACCGGGACAGCTCCTATAATTCACCCCTCCACTTT
abundance: many; v_gene: TRBV4-1; d_gene: TRBD2; j_gene: TRBJ2-7; CDR3aa: CASSQVAGGPLVYEQYF; CDR3nt: TGCGCCAGCAGCCAAGTGGCGGGAGGGCCGCTGGTCTACGAGCAGTACTTC
abundance: many; v_gene: TRBV12-3/TRBV12-4; d_gene: TRBD1; j_gene: TRBJ1-5; CDR3aa: CASSGPGQGVNQPQHF; CDR3nt: TGTGCCAGCAGCGGGCCTGGACAGGGCGTCAATCAGCCCCAGCATTTT
abundance: many; v_gene: TRBV7-2; d_gene: NA; j_gene: TRBJ2-5; CDR3aa: CASSLGVVSGETQYF; CDR3nt: TGTGCCAGCAGCTTAGGGGTGGTTAGTGGTGAGACCCAGTACTTC
abundance: NA; v_gene: TRBV7-9; d_gene: TRBD1; j_gene: TRBJ2-1; CDR3aa: CASSTRDRGLCNEQFF; CDR3nt: TGTGCCAGCAGCACTCGGGACAGGGGACTCTGCAATGAGCAGTTCTTC
abundance: many; v_gene: TRBV10-3; d_gene: TRBD1; j_gene: TRBJ2-1; CDR3aa: CAISRTGEGEQFF; CDR3nt: TGTGCCATCAGTCGGACAGGGGAGGGTGAGCAGTTCTTC
abundance: many; v_gene: TRBV5-6; d_gene: NA; j_gene: TRBJ2-1; CDR3aa: CASKSYDAQFF; CDR3nt: TGTGCCAGCAAGTCGTATGATGCGCAGTTCTTC
abundance: NA; v_gene: TRBV24-1; d_gene: TRBD1; j_gene: TRBJ2-5; CDR3aa: CATSVPGQGTETQYF; CDR3nt: TGTGCCACCAGTGTGCCGGGACAGGGAACGGAGACCCAGTACTTC
abundance: few; v_gene: TRBV6-2/TRBV6-3; d_gene: TRBD2; j_gene: TRBJ2-5; CDR3aa: CASSRKSGTSGREKQETQYF; CDR3nt: TGTGCCAGCAGTAGAAAATCCGGGACTAGCGGGAGGGAGAAACAAGAGACCCAGTACTTC
abundance: NA; v_gene: TRBV28; d_gene: TRBD1; j_gene: TRBJ2-7; CDR3aa: CASDPGQGVTYEQYF; CDR3nt: TGTGCCAGCGACCCGGGACAGGGGGTGACCTACGAGCAGTACTTC
abundance: many; v_gene: TRBV5-5; d_gene: NA; j_gene: TRBJ2-7; CDR3aa: CASSLQGRGGSYEQYF; CDR3nt: TGTGCCAGCAGCTTACAGGGTCGAGGGGGCTCCTACGAGCAGTACTTC
abundance: many; v_gene: TRBV25-1; d_gene: TRBD1; j_gene: TRBJ2-1; CDR3aa: CASSELTGTGNNEQFF; CDR3nt: TGTGCCAGCAGTGAATTAACCGGGACAGGGAACAATGAGCAGTTCTTC
abundance: NA; v_gene: TRBV6-1; d_gene: NA; j_gene: TRBJ2-5; CDR3aa: CASRRRAAGGSQYF; CDR3nt: TGTGCCAGCAGACGGAGGGCGGCCGGAGGGTCCCAGTACTTC
abundance: many; v_gene: TRBV28; d_gene: NA; j_gene: TRBJ2-7; CDR3aa: CASRVGYEQYF; CDR3nt: TGTGCCAGCAGGGTAGGCTACGAGCAGTACTTC
abundance: many; v_gene: TRBV20-1; d_gene: TRBD2; j_gene: TRBJ2-3; CDR3aa: CSVVDSGSTDTQYF; CDR3nt: TGCAGTGTAGTGGATAGCGGGAGCACAGATACGCAGTATTTT
abundance: many; v_gene: TRBV14; d_gene: NA; j_gene: TRBJ1-3; CDR3aa: CASSRGGIRDSGNTIYF; CDR3nt: TGTGCCAGCAGCCGGGGAGGGATCAGAGACTCTGGAAACACCATATATTTT
abundance: many; v_gene: TRBV12-5; d_gene: TRBD2; j_gene: TRBJ2-1; CDR3aa: CASTLERGNEQFF; CDR3nt: TGTGCTAGTACCCTGGAGCGGGGGAATGAGCAGTTCTTC
abundance: many; v_gene: TRBV7-9; d_gene: NA; j_gene: TRBJ2-3; CDR3aa: CASSLGPGAGVDTQYF; CDR3nt: TGTGCCAGCAGCTTAGGACCGGGAGCTGGGGTAGATACGCAGTATTTT
abundance: many; v_gene: TRBV11-3; d_gene: NA; j_gene: TRBJ2-7; CDR3aa: CASSLGDRDEQYF; CDR3nt: TGTGCCAGCAGCTTAGGTGACCGGGACGAGCAGTACTTC
abundance: few; v_gene: TRBV27; d_gene: NA; j_gene: TRBJ2-3; CDR3aa: CASSFDWSGRDTQYF; CDR3nt: TGTGCCAGCAGTTTTGATTGGTCGGGGAGGGATACGCAGTATTTT
abundance: NA; v_gene: TRBV4-3; d_gene: NA; j_gene: TRBJ2-7; CDR3aa: CASSQDYWAGSYEQYF; CDR3nt: TGCGCCAGCAGCCAAGATTACTGGGCGGGCTCCTACGAGCAGTACTTC
abundance: many; v_gene: TRBV4-3; d_gene: TRBD1; j_gene: TRBJ2-7; CDR3aa: CASSQDSYQGQGVQQYF; CDR3nt: TGCGCCAGCAGCCAAGATTCGTATCAAGGGCAGGGGGTCCAGCAGTACTTC
abundance: few; v_gene: TRBV27; d_gene: TRBD1; j_gene: TRBJ2-7; CDR3aa: CASSTYRGEVSEQYF; CDR3nt: TGTGCCAGCAGTACCTACAGGGGGGAAGTTTCCGAGCAGTACTTC
abundance: NA; v_gene: TRBV7-2; d_gene: NA; j_gene: TRBJ1-1; CDR3aa: CASSQGLYGVATEAFF; CDR3nt: TGTGCCAGCAGCCAAGGACTTTATGGGGTGGCCACTGAAGCTTTCTTT
abundance: NA; v_gene: TRBV27; d_gene: TRBD2; j_gene: TRBJ2-3; CDR3aa: CATGGLAAWEDTQYF; CDR3nt: TGTGCCACCGGAGGACTAGCGGCATGGGAAGATACGCAGTATTTT
abundance: many; v_gene: TRBV20-1; d_gene: NA; j_gene: TRBJ2-7; CDR3aa: CSAKGQVVTYEQYF; CDR3nt: TGCAGTGCTAAGGGGCAGGTCGTTACTTACGAGCAGTACTTC
abundance: NA; v_gene: TRBV6-1; d_gene: NA; j_gene: TRBJ2-2; CDR3aa: CASRLHNTGELFF; CDR3nt: TGTGCCAGCAGACTTCATAACACCGGGGAGCTGTTTTTT
abundance: NA; v_gene: TRBV28; d_gene: TRBD1; j_gene: TRBJ2-3; CDR3aa: CASSLSSDRVLADTQYF; CDR3nt: TGTGCCAGCAGTCTCTCCAGCGACAGGGTGCTTGCAGATACGCAGTATTTT
abundance: many; v_gene: TRBV2; d_gene: NA; j_gene: TRBJ1-2; CDR3aa: CASSESGRGGYGYTF; CDR3nt: TGTGCCAGCAGTGAATCGGGGAGGGGCGGCTATGGCTACACCTTC
abundance: many; v_gene: TRBV20-1; d_gene: TRBD2; j_gene: TRBJ2-1; CDR3aa: CSARGNVAGGPVREQFF; CDR3nt: TGCAGTGCTAGAGGAAACGTTGCGGGAGGGCCGGTTCGGGAGCAGTTCTTC
abundance: many; v_gene: TRBV12-3/TRBV12-4; d_gene: NA; j_gene: TRBJ1-6; CDR3aa: CASSLAGRSNSPLHF; CDR3nt: TGTGCCAGCAGTTTAGCGGGACGAAGCAATTCACCCCTCCACTTT
abundance: many; v_gene: TRBV5-1; d_gene: NA; j_gene: TRBJ2-3; CDR3aa: CASSLGDLTDTQYF; CDR3nt: TGCGCCAGCAGCTTGGGGGACCTCACAGATACGCAGTATTTT